This T cell receptor (beta chain) originates from a study of vaccination and CD4 T cells after COVID-19. Whole-study findings and limits: Nearly all convalescent vaccine-specific clones, 304 of 307, recognized only SARS-CoV-2 spike.

To note about this clonotype: Its matching antigen is unknown.

Documented treatment: approximately 10-day PBMC culture with coronavirus spike peptide pools or control peptides (ViraFEST assay). Before TCRs were sequenced, ViraFEST expanded antigen-specific T cells with peptide pools. The authors replaced half the medium with fresh IL-2 medium on days 3 and 7. At the Johns Hopkins FTIC core, DNA taken from cultured CD4+ T cells was sequenced by way of the Oncomine TCR Beta short-read assay. TCRdb used MiXCR to reprocess the PCR reads, holding one entry per CDR3 protein. The data hold more than 15,000 distinct CDR3 sequences, with about 32% observed a single time. Germline CDR1 is ENHRY and CDR2 is SYGVKD. This CDR3 is 15 amino acids long. V was trimmed by 0 bases and J by 5 bases, leaving 11 bases between them.

The chain joins TRBV10-3 to TRBJ2-1; D unresolved. Sample: cultured CD4+ T cells from blood. This receptor was taken from a human donor with COVID-19. CDR3 DNA: TGTGCCATCAGTGAGTCACAAGGTAACCACAATGAGCAGTTCTTC. Its protein product is CAISESQGNHNEQFF.